This TCR beta chain was captured in a study of blood T cell repertoires in COVID-19. Study as a whole: PBMCs, B-cell-depleted T cells, or T cells provided the cDNA or gDNA that made up the material.

This clone is a singleton in its sample. The sample has other DNA sequences that encode this CDR3 too. Assay used: immunoSEQ multiplex PCR; TCRdb lists only in-frame clones, some missing. The sample lists about 150,000 clones, approximately 83% occurring once. The CDR3 length is 15 residues. Germline V CDR1 and CDR2: SGHTA, FQGNSA. V dropped 0 bases and J dropped 2; count of bases not matched to a gene: 0. This sequence originates from a man aged 65-85 years with acute or convalescent COVID-19. Sequencing was carried out using peripheral blood. This chain connects TRBV7-2 to TRBJ2-2; 7 positions match TRBD1. The chain's CDR3 is CASSLAGGNTGELFF. Here the CDR3 DNA reads TGTGCCAGCAGCTTAGCAGGGGGCAACACCGGGGAGCTGTTTTTT.